Below are 12 T cell receptor beta chains sequenced from a single sample in a study of control samples from healthy donors and cancer patients. The protocol was immunoSEQ multiplex PCR, while the TCRdb copy is restricted to in-frame clones and leaves out a portion. The profile shows 150,000 to 200,000 clones, 90% to 95% of them singletons. Sequenced: blood. The origin of the receptors is a woman younger than 45 in good health.

V is TRBV7-2 and J is TRBJ2-6; D is ambiguous. CDR1 is SGHTA and CDR2 is FQGNSA in the germline V gene. V was cut by 5 bases and J by 0 bases, with 8 bases left in between. The CDR3 length is 15 residues. CDR3 sequence (DNA): TGTGCCAGCAGCCTCGTCCGCTCTGGGGCCAACGTCCTGACTTTC. Its translation: CASSLVRSGANVLTF.

This clone was seen a single time. This sample includes further DNA sequences coding for the same CDR3. The V and J genes are TRBV18 and TRBJ1-1, with D hard to call. The V end lost 1 base, the J end lost 3 bases, and 6 bases lay between the germline ends. The length of the CDR3 is 13 residues. Germline V gene sequence: CDR1 KGHSH, CDR2 LQKENI. CDR3 protein: CASSPQGYTEAFF. The CDR3 DNA reads TGTGCCAGCTCACCACAGGGATACACTGAAGCTTTCTTT.

The chain uses TRBV19 and TRBJ2-1; the D call may be TRBD1 or TRBD2 (6 bases each). Germline values: CDR1 LNHDA, CDR2 SQIVND (reference sequence). The V and J ends lost 0 bases and 3 bases respectively, with 12 bases between them. CDR3 length equals 16 residues. The CDR3 protein is CASSIEGAGNYNEQFF. The CDR3 coding sequence is TGTGCCAGTAGTATAGAGGGGGCGGGAAACTACAATGAGCAGTTCTTC. The full variable domain, completed using reference TRBV19 and TRBJ2-1, is DGGITQSPKYLFRKEGQNVTLSCEQNLNHDAMYWYRQDPGQGLRLIYYSQIVNDFQKGDIAEGYSVSREKKESFPLTVTSAQKNPTAFYLCASSIEGAGNYNEQFFGPGTRLTVL.

The rearrangement links TRBV4-2 to TRBJ2-1; 8 bases map to TRBD1. This CDR3 is built from 15 residues. Germline CDR1 is LGHNA and CDR2 is YNFKEQ. V was pared by 0 bases and J by 9 bases, with 7 bases of the junction left unmatched. The CDR3 here is CASSQDSSGGGEQFF. CDR3 bases: TGTGCCAGCAGCCAAGATAGCTCAGGGGGCGGTGAGCAGTTCTTC.

This clone was counted once. This sequence joins TRBV28 and TRBJ2-7; 10 bases agree with TRBD1. The CDR3 loop spans 15 amino acids. V lost 5 bases, J lost 2 bases, and 6 bases stayed unmatched. CDR1 is MDHEN, CDR2 SYDVKM, per germline. CDR3 protein: CASSPRTGGPYEQYF. The CDR3 DNA reads as TGTGCCAGCAGTCCCCGGACAGGGGGTCCCTACGAGCAGTACTTC.

J is TRBJ1-1 and V is TRBV6-2 or TRBV6-3; D ambiguous. Trimming left V 0 bases short and J 11 bases short, with 10 bases between. The CDR3 spans 12 residues. Germline V gene data show CDR1 as MNHEY and CDR2 as SVGEGT. The chain's CDR3 is CASSYSRRDAFF. CDR3 coding DNA: TGTGCCAGCAGTTACTCGAGGAGGGATGCTTTCTTT.

For the CDR3, the DNA is TGTGCCTGGAGTGTAAGAGGTTCTAGCAATCAGCCCCAGCATTTT. It specifies CAWSVRGSSNQPQHF. The J gene is TRBJ1-5, the V gene TRBV30; no clear D. Germline lookup yields CDR1 GTSNPN and CDR2 SVGIG (reference sequence). The CDR3 covers 15 residues. V lost 0 bases and J lost 0, with 9 bases in between.

The V and J genes are TRBV9 and TRBJ1-3; no firm D call. The length of the CDR3 is 14 residues. V was clipped by 0 bases and J by 0 bases, with 4 bases between them. Germline CDR1 and CDR2: SGDLS and YYNGEE. The CDR3 DNA is TGTGCCAGCAGCGTAGGTATCTCTGGAAACACCATATATTTT. As protein: CASSVGISGNTIYF.

V gene TRBV11-2 combines with J gene TRBJ2-7; D gene uncertain. This CDR3 contains 16 residues. Germline CDR1 reads SGHAT; CDR2 reads FQNNGV. V gave up 1 base and J gave up 2 bases, with 15 bases separating them. CDR3 region: CASSLAGTRVPYEQYF. The CDR3 DNA follows: TGTGCCAGCAGCTTAGCGGGCACACGTGTACCCTACGAGCAGTACTTC.

This chain links TRBV6-6 with TRBJ2-1; the D is unclear. The V gene lost 6 bases and the J gene lost 3 bases, with 3 bases spanning the gap. This CDR3 contains 11 residues. Germline CDR1 reads MNHNY; CDR2 reads SVGAGI (reference sequence). The chain's CDR3 is CASRDYNEQFF. In nucleotides, the CDR3 is TGTGCCAGCAGGGACTACAATGAGCAGTTCTTC.

This chain connects TRBV6-2 or TRBV6-3 to TRBJ2-3; TRBD1 agrees at 7 bases. V trimming: 4 bases; J trimming: 0 bases; junction bases outside the gene matches: 1. The CDR3 length is 14 residues. Germline V gene sequence: CDR1 MNHEY, CDR2 SVGEGT. CDR3 in DNA: TGTGCCAGCAGTTGGGGACAGAGCACAGATACGCAGTATTTT. The encoded protein is CASSWGQSTDTQYF.

In this sample, this clone turned up a few times. V is TRBV5-5 and J is TRBJ2-7; the D gene is possibly TRBD1 (6 bases). Germline assignment: CDR1 SGHKS and CDR2 YYEKEE (reference sequence). CDR3 length equals 14 residues. Trimming removed 1 base at V and 1 base at J, with 9 bases between. CDR3 coding DNA: TGTGCCAGCAGCTTGTGGGACACTTCCTACGAGCAGTACTTC. It encodes CASSLWDTSYEQYF.